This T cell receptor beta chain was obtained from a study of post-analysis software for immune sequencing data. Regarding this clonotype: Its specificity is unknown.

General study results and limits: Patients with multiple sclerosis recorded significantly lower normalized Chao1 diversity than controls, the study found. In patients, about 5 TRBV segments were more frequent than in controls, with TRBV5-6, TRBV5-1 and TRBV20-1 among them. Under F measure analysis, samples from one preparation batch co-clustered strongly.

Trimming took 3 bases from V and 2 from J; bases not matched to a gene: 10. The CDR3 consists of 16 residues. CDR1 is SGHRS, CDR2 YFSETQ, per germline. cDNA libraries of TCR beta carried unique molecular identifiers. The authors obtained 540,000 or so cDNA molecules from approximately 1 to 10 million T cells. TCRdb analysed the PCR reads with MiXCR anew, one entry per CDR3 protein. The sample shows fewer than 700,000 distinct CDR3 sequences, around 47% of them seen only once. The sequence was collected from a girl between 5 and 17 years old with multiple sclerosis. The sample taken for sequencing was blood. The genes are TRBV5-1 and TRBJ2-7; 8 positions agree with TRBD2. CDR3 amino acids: CASSSDSSGSTYEQYF. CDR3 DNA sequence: TGCGCCAGCAGCTCCGACTCTAGCGGGTCAACCTACGAGCAGTACTTC.